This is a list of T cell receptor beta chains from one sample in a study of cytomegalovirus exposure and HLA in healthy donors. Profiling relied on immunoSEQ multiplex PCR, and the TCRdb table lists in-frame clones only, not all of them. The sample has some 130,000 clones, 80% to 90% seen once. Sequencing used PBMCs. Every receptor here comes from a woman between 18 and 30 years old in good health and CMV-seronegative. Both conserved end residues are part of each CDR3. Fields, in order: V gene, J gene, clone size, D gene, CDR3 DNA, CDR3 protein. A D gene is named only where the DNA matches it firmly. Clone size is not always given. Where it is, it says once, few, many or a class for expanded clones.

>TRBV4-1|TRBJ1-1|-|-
TGCGCCAGCAGTCTCGGGGTCCTACTGAACACTGAAGCTTTCTTT
CASSLGVLLNTEAFF
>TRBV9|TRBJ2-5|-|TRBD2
TGTGCCAGCAACCCACCGGGACTAGTAATAGAGACCCAGTACTTC
CASNPPGLVIETQYF
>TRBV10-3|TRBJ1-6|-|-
TGTGCCATCAGTGAGTATGGGAGCTCCTATAATTCACCCCTCCACTTT
CAISEYGSSYNSPLHF
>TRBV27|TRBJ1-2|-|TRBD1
TGTGCCAGCAGTTCAGGCAGGGGGACATATGGTGGCTACACCTTC
CASSSGRGTYGGYTF
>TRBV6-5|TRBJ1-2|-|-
TGTGCCAGCAGTGAATTACGAGACTATGGCTACACCTTC
CASSELRDYGYTF
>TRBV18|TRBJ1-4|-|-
TGTGCCAGCTCACCAGCCCTAGCCGCTGAGGGTGAAAAACTGTTTTTT
CASSPALAAEGEKLFF
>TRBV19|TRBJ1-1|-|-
TGTGCCAGTAGTATCTCGGACAGGAACACTGAAGCTTTCTTT
CASSISDRNTEAFF
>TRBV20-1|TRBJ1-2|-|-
TGCAGTGCTACAACTTATGGCTACACCTTC
CSATTYGYTF
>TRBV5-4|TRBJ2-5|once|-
TGTGCCAGCAGCTTTCGACCCCGGGAGAAAGAGACCCAGTACTTC
CASSFRPREKETQYF
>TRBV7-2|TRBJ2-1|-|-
TGTGCCAGCAGCCCTACACGGGATGAGCAGTTCTTC
CASSPTRDEQFF
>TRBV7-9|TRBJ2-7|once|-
TGTGCCAGCAGCGCTAACGAGCCCCCCTACGAGCAGTACTTC
CASSANEPPYEQYF
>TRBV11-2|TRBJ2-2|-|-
TGTGCCAGCAGCTTAAACAGGGTCGGGGAGAGGACCGGGGAGCTGTTTTTT
CASSLNRVGERTGELFF
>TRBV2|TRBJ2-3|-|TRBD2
TGTGCCAGCAGTGATGCAGCGGGGGTAAGAGATACGCAGTATTTT
CASSDAAGVRDTQYF
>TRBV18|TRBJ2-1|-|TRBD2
TGTGCCAGCTCACCAAATGAACTAGCGGGGAACCATGAGCAGTTCTTC
CASSPNELAGNHEQFF
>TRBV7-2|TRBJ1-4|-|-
TGTGCCAGCAGCTCCCCGGACAGAAAAAATGAAAAACTGTTTTTT
CASSSPDRKNEKLFF
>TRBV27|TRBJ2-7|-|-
TGTGCCAGCAGTCGGTCCGCGAGCCGCTCCTACGAGCAGTACTTC
CASSRSASRSYEQYF
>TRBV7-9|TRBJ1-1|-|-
TGTGCCAGCGGAGGGCAGAACACTGAAGCTTTCTTT
CASGGQNTEAFF
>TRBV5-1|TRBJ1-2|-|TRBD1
TGCGCCAGCAGCATTGGTGGGACAGGGGAGGGCTATGGCTACACCTTC
CASSIGGTGEGYGYTF
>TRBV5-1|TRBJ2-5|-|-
TGCGCCAGCAGCTTGGTTTATAGAGAGACCCAGTACTTC
CASSLVYRETQYF
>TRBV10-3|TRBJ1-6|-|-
TGTGCCATCAGTGACCCAGGGTTGCCGATCTTTCAGGCCCCCCTCCACTTT
CAISDPGLPIFQAPLHF
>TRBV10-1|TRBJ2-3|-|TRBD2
TGCGCCAGCAGTGAGTCGACTAGCGGGGGGTACACAGATACGCAGTATTTT
CASSESTSGGYTDTQYF
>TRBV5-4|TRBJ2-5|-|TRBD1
TGTGCCAGCAGCTTCTTTACAGGGGCGGGTAGAGAGACCCAGTACTTC
CASSFFTGAGRETQYF
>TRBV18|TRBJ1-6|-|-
TGTGCCAGCTCCCCTCCGGGAGGGTCCTTTGGAAATTCACCCCTCCACTTT
CASSPPGGSFGNSPLHF
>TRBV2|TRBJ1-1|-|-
TGTGCCAGCAGTGTAGAAGGGGGGGTTGAAGCTTTCTTT
CASSVEGGVEAFF
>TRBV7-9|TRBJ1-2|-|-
TGTGCCAGCAGCTTAGGCAGGGATGGCTACACCTTC
CASSLGRDGYTF
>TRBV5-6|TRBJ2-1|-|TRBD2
TGTGCCAGCAGCTTGGCCGGGGAGGGGTGGCATGAGCAGTTCTTC
CASSLAGEGWHEQFF
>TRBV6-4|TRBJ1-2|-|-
TGTGCCAGCAGTCCAGGGGCCGAGCCCTACTATGGCTACACCTTC
CASSPGAEPYYGYTF
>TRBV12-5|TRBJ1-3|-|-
TGTGCTAGTGGCAGAGGCCCTGGAAACACCATATATTTT
CASGRGPGNTIYF
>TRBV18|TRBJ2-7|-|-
TGTGCCAGCTCGCCCAGTCCCCAAAGTTACGAGCAGTACTTC
CASSPSPQSYEQYF
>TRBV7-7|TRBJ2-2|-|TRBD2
TGTGCTAGCAGCATTCCCCACTTGACTAGCGGGGGGGGTAGGAACACCGGGGAGCTGTTTTTT
CASSIPHLTSGGGRNTGELFF
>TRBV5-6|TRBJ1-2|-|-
TGTGCCAGCAGCTTGGCCTTGGTGGAGGGGCGCTATGGCTACACCTTC
CASSLALVEGRYGYTF
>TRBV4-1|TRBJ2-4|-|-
TGCGCCAGCAGCCAAGGCGGACAGTTTAAAAACATTCAGTACTTC
CASSQGGQFKNIQYF
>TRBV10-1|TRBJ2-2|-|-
TGCGCCAGCCAGACAGAAGAGAACACCGGGGAGCTGTTTTTT
CASQTEENTGELFF
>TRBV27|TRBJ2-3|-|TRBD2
TGTGCCAGCAGTTTGATCCGGGGGGGACTCACAGATACGCAGTATTTT
CASSLIRGGLTDTQYF
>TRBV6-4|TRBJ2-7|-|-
TGTGCCAGCAGGGTGGCAGGTTGCGGGGACTCGACCTACGAGCAGTACTTC
CASRVAGCGDSTYEQYF
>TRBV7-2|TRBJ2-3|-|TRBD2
TGTGCCAGCAGCTTAGGCCTAGCGGGGATCACAGATACGCAGTATTTT
CASSLGLAGITDTQYF
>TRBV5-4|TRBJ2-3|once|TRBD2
TGTGCCAGCAGCTTGGGGTCCCTAGCGGGGGGCTCAGATACGCAGTATTTT
CASSLGSLAGGSDTQYF
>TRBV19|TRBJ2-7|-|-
TGTGCCAGTAGTACATCGGCCGGGGAATGGTACGAGCAGTACTTC
CASSTSAGEWYEQYF
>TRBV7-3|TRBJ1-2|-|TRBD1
TGTGCCAGCAGCTTAGATGGGACAGGGGTTGGCTACACCTTC
CASSLDGTGVGYTF
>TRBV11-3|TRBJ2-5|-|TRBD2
TGTGCCAGCAGCCGGACTAGCGTCGAGACCCAGTACTTC
CASSRTSVETQYF
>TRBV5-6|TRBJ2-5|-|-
TGTGCCAGCAGCACAGGGGAGGCTCGGACCCAGTACTTC
CASSTGEARTQYF
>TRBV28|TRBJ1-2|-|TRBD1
TGTGCCAGCAGTTTCCGGGACAGCTATGGCTACACCTTC
CASSFRDSYGYTF
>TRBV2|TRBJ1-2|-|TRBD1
TGTGCCAGCAGTGAACAGGGGGCGACGGCTAACTATGGCTACACCTTC
CASSEQGATANYGYTF
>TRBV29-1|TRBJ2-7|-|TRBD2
TGCAGCGTTGAAGATATAAAGGGGCCGACTAGCGGGGGGTCCTACGAGCAGTACTTC
CSVEDIKGPTSGGSYEQYF
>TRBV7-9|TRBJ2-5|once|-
TGTGCCAGCAGCATGAGGCATGGGGAGACCCAGTACTTC
CASSMRHGETQYF
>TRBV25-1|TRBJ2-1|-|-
TGTGCCAGCAGTGACAGGGACAATGAGCAGTTCTTC
CASSDRDNEQFF
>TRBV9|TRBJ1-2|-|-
TGTGCCAGCAGCGTAGGAGGCAGTAGCTATGGCTACACCTTC
CASSVGGSSYGYTF
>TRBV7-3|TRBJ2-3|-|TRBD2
TGTGCCAGCAGCCCGAGCGGGGGTGCAGATACGCAGTATTTT
CASSPSGGADTQYF
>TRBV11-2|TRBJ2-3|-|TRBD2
TGTGCCAGCAGACCGAGGGACTACACAGATACGCAGTATTTT
CASRPRDYTDTQYF
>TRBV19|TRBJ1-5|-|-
TGTGCCAGTAGTAGTCGGGGAACCTCTGTCTTAGGTTTT
CASSSRGTSVLGF
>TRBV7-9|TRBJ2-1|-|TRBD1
TGTGCCAGCAGCTTAGGACAGGGGGCCCACAATGAGCAGTTCTTC
CASSLGQGAHNEQFF